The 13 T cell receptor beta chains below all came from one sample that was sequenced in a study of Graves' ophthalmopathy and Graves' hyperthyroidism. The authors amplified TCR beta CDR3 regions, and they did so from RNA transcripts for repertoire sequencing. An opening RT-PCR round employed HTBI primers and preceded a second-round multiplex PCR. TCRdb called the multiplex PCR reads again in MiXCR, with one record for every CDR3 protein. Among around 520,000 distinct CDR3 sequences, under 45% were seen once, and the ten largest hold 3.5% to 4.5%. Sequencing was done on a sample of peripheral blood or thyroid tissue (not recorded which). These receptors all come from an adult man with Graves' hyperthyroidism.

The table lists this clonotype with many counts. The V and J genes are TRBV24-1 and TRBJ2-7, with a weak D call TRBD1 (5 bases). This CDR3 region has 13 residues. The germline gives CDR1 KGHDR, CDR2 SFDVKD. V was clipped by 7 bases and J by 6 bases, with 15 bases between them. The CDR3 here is CATSPEGVAEQYF. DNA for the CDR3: TGTGCCACCAGCCCCGAAGGGGTGGCCGAGCAGTACTTC.

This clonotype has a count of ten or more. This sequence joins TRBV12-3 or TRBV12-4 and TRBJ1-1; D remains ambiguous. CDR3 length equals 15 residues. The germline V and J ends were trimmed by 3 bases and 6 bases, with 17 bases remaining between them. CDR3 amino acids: CASSFLGGRGAEAFF. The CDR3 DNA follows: TGTGCCAGCAGTTTTTTGGGAGGGCGTGGGGCTGAAGCTTTCTTT.

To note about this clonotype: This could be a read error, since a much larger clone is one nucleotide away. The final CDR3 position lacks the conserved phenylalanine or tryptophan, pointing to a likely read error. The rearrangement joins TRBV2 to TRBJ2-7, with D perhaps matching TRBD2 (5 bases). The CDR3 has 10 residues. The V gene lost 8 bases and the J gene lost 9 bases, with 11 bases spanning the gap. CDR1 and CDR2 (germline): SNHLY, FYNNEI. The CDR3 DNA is TGTGCCAGCGGCGGGTCACCGCAGTACTAC. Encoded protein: CASGGSPQYY.

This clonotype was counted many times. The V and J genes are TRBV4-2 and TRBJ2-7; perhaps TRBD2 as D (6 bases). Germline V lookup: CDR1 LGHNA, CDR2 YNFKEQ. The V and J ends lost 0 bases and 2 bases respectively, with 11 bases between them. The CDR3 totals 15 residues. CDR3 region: CASSQDLLATYEQYF. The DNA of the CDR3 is TGTGCCAGCAGCCAAGATCTACTAGCCACCTACGAGCAGTACTTC.

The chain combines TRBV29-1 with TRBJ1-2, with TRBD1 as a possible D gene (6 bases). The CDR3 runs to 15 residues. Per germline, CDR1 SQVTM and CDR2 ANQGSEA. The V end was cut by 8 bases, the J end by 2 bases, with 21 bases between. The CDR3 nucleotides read TGCAGCAGCCAAGACGACAGGAGAAGAAACTATGGCTACACCTTC. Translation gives CSSQDDRRRNYGYTF.

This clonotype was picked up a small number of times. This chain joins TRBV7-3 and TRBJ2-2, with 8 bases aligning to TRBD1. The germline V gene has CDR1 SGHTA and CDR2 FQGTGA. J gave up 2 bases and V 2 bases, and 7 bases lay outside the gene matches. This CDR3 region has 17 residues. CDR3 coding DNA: TGTGCCAGCAGCTTAGGCAGGGGGCATATTAACACCGGGGAGCTGTTTTTT. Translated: CASSLGRGHINTGELFF.

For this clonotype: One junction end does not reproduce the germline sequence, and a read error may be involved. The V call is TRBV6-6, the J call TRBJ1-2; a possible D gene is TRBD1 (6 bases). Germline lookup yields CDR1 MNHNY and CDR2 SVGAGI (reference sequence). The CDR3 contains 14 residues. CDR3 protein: CASSPGGLGYSYTF. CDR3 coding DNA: TGTGCCAGCAGTCCCGGGGGGCTGGGCTATAGCTACACCTTC.

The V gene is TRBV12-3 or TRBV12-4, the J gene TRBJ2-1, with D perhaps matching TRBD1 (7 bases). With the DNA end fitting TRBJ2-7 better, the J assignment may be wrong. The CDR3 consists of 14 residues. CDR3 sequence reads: CASTLFGGTDTQYF. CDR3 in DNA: TGTGCCAGCACCCTTTTCGGCGGGACAGATACGCAGTACTTC.

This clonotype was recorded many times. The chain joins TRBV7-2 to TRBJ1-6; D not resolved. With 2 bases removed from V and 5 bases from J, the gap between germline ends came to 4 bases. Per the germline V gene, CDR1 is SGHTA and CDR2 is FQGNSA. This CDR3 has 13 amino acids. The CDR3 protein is CASSLLNNSPLHF. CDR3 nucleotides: TGTGCCAGCAGCTTACTAAATAATTCACCCCTCCACTTT.

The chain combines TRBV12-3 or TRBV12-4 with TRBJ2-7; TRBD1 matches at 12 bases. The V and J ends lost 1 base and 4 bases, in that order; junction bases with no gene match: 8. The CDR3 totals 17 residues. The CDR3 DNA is TGTGCCAGCAGTTTAGGGGGGACAGGGGGCGCCTTGTACGAGCAGTACTTC. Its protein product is CASSLGGTGGALYEQYF.

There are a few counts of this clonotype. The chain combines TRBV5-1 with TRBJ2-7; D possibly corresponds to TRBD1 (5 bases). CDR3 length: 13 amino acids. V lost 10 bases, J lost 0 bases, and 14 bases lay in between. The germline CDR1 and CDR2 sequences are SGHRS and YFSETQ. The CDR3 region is CALGGTGSYEQYF. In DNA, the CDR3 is TGCGCCTTGGGCGGTACAGGCTCCTACGAGCAGTACTTC.

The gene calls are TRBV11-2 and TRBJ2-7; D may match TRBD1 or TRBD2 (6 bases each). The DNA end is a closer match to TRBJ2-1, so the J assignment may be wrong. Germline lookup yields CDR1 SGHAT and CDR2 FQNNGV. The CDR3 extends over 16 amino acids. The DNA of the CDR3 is TGTGCCAGCAGCTTAGGTCGCTGGGGGGCGGGCAATGAGCAGTTCTTC. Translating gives CASSLGRWGAGNEQFF.

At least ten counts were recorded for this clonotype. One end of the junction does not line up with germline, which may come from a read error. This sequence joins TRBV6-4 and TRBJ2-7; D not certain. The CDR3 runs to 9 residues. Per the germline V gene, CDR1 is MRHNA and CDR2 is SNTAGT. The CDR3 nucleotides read TGTGCCAGCAGTGCCCCCCGTCCCTTC. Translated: CASSAPRPF.